The rows below give T cell receptor beta chains drawn from one sample of a study of blood T cells in healthy people across ages. TCRdb fed the 5' RACE reads into MiXCR, producing one record per CDR3 protein. This table has some 1.6 million distinct CDR3 sequences, about 35% appearing once. Sequenced sample: blood. The receptors come from a woman in her thirties in good health. The CDR3 runs from the conserved cysteine through the conserved F or W. A D gene is named only where the DNA matches it firmly. The size field is filled for only some rows; it gives once, few, many or a size class.

j_call	v_call	clone_size	d_call	cdr3_aa	cdr3_nt
TRBJ1-5	TRBV5-8	NA	NA	CASSLGASGSNQPQHF	TGTGCCAGCAGCTTGGGTGCCTCGGGGAGCAATCAGCCCCAGCATTTT
TRBJ2-1	TRBV29-1	few	TRBD1	CSVERDRDYNEQFF	TGCAGCGTTGAAAGGGACAGGGATTACAATGAGCAGTTCTTC
TRBJ1-5	TRBV27	many	NA	CASSLGVYQPQHF	TGTGCCAGCAGTTTAGGAGTTTATCAGCCCCAGCATTTT
TRBJ2-1	TRBV7-6	few	NA	CASSSSSRSYNEQFF	TGTGCCAGCAGCTCGTCAAGTAGATCTTACAATGAGCAGTTCTTC
TRBJ2-7	TRBV9	NA	TRBD1	CASSGRRTVDRGYEQYF	TGTGCCAGCAGCGGCCGCCGGACTGTGGACAGGGGCTACGAGCAGTACTTC
TRBJ2-1	TRBV20-1	NA	NA	CSARVGARVPNEQFF	TGCAGTGCTAGAGTTGGGGCCAGGGTCCCAAATGAGCAGTTCTTC
TRBJ1-2	TRBV29-1	few	NA	CSASRISGVKGYTF	TGCAGCGCTTCCAGAATATCAGGGGTAAAGGGCTACACCTTC
TRBJ1-5	TRBV5-5	NA	TRBD1	CASSRRTGPDQPQHF	TGTGCCAGCAGCCGCCGGACAGGGCCGGATCAGCCCCAGCATTTT
TRBJ1-5	TRBV15	few	TRBD1	CATAGQGNQPQHF	TGTGCCACCGCCGGACAGGGGAATCAGCCCCAGCATTTT
TRBJ1-4	TRBV20-1	few	NA	CSASRLSGSEKLFF	TGCAGTGCAAGCCGCCTCAGCGGAAGCGAAAAACTGTTTTTT
TRBJ1-1	TRBV6-1	NA	NA	CASRETNTEAFF	TGTGCCAGCAGGGAGACGAACACTGAAGCTTTCTTT
TRBJ2-7	TRBV7-3	NA	NA	CASSLNYGNYEQYF	TGTGCCAGCAGCTTAAATTACGGGAACTACGAGCAGTACTTC
TRBJ2-1	TRBV18	few	NA	CASSPPVGRNEQFF	TGTGCCAGCTCACCTCCAGTTGGCCGAAATGAGCAGTTCTTC
TRBJ2-7	TRBV21-1	few	NA	CASSPGKGQNSGEQYF	TGTGCCAGCAGCCCCGGGAAGGGACAGAACTCCGGCGAGCAGTACTTC
TRBJ1-2	TRBV30	few	NA	CAWSDLNYGYTF	TGTGCCTGGAGTGACCTTAACTATGGCTACACCTTC
TRBJ2-1	TRBV29-1	few	NA	CSVGRGASSYNEQFF	TGCAGCGTTGGCCGGGGGGCGAGCTCCTACAATGAGCAGTTCTTC
TRBJ1-2	TRBV27	few	NA	CASSLSSGTIWGYTF	TGTGCCAGCAGTCTCTCATCCGGGACAATTTGGGGCTACACCTTC
TRBJ2-5	TRBV9	NA	TRBD1	CASSPTDRAQETQYF	TGTGCCAGCAGCCCAACGGACAGGGCGCAAGAGACCCAGTACTTC
TRBJ2-7	TRBV7-6	NA	NA	CASNQGGISYEQYF	TGTGCCAGCAACCAGGGCGGGATTTCCTACGAGCAGTACTTC
TRBJ2-7	TRBV7-3	few	TRBD2	CASSFSGGFDEQYF	TGTGCCAGCAGCTTCAGCGGGGGCTTCGACGAGCAGTACTTC
TRBJ2-7	TRBV12-3/TRBV12-4	NA	TRBD2	CASRAGASGSYEQYF	TGTGCCAGCAGGGCCGGGGCTAGCGGTTCCTACGAGCAGTACTTC
TRBJ2-1	TRBV11-2	NA	TRBD2	CASSLTRGTRIYNEQFF	TGTGCCAGCAGCTTAACGAGGGGGACTAGAATCTACAATGAGCAGTTCTTC
TRBJ1-2	TRBV5-1	NA	NA	CASSAPDPGYGYTF	TGCGCCAGCAGCGCCCCCGATCCGGGCTATGGCTACACCTTC
TRBJ1-1	TRBV5-1	NA	NA	CASSLLGGAGTEAFF	TGCGCCAGCAGCTTGTTAGGGGGGGCTGGAACTGAAGCTTTCTTT
TRBJ1-6	TRBV2	few	NA	CASIPGPVYNSPLHF	TGTGCCAGCATTCCGGGGCCTGTGTATAATTCACCCCTCCACTTT
TRBJ1-4	TRBV4-1	NA	NA	CASSLGQLDEKLFF	TGCGCCAGCAGCCTCGGACAGCTGGATGAAAAACTGTTTTTT
TRBJ2-7	TRBV11-2	once	NA	CASSLPGSNYEQYF	TGTGCCAGCAGCCTACCGGGAAGCAACTACGAGCAGTACTTC
TRBJ2-1	TRBV20-1	few	NA	CSASRPQQFF	TGCAGTGCTAGCCGCCCGCAGCAGTTCTTC
TRBJ2-7	TRBV20-1	few	NA	CSPFSSYEQYF	TGCAGCCCATTTTCCTCCTACGAGCAGTACTTC
TRBJ2-1	TRBV12-3/TRBV12-4	few	TRBD2	CASSSSSGSFNEQFF	TGTGCCAGCAGTTCCTCTAGCGGGAGCTTCAATGAGCAGTTCTTC
TRBJ1-2	TRBV4-1	NA	NA	CASSQSAGPNYGYTF	TGCGCCAGCAGCCAATCGGCAGGCCCCAACTATGGCTACACCTTC
TRBJ1-2	TRBV3-1	NA	NA	CASSQDWLRDSGYTF	TGTGCCAGCAGCCAAGATTGGCTACGCGACAGTGGCTACACCTTC
TRBJ1-2	TRBV6-1	NA	TRBD1	CATGQGSYGYTF	TGTGCCACGGGACAGGGCTCCTATGGCTACACCTTC
TRBJ1-2	TRBV3-1	few	NA	CASSQTALTYGYTF	TGTGCCAGCAGCCAGACGGCTCTGACCTATGGCTACACCTTC
TRBJ2-3	TRBV7-2	many	NA	CASSTPPRAGDTQYF	TGTGCCAGCAGCACGCCGCCCCGAGCAGGTGATACGCAGTATTTT
TRBJ2-4	TRBV20-1	NA	NA	CSARNTMDIQYF	TGCAGTGCTAGGAACACTATGGACATTCAGTACTTC
TRBJ2-3	TRBV3-1	NA	NA	CASSPSSRDTQYF	TGTGCCAGCAGCCCTAGTAGCCGGGATACGCAGTATTTT
TRBJ1-5	TRBV18	NA	NA	CASSPVGISINQPQHF	TGTGCCAGCTCACCAGTTGGGATCTCGATTAATCAGCCCCAGCATTTT
TRBJ1-6	TRBV20-1	few	TRBD1	CSASRDRVSPLHF	TGCAGTGCTAGCCGGGACAGGGTCTCACCCCTCCACTTT
TRBJ2-3	TRBV27	few	NA	CASSFGSTPDTDTQYF	TGTGCCAGCAGCTTCGGGAGTACCCCTGACACAGATACGCAGTATTTT
TRBJ2-1	TRBV10-3	NA	TRBD2	CAISPAGWGNEQFF	TGTGCCATCTCTCCAGCGGGATGGGGCAATGAGCAGTTCTTC
TRBJ2-1	TRBV29-1	few	TRBD2	CSVFWAGGYNEQFF	TGCAGCGTGTTCTGGGCGGGAGGATACAATGAGCAGTTCTTC
TRBJ1-1	TRBV28	NA	NA	CASSLTGAKMNTEAFF	TGTGCCAGCAGTCTGACCGGGGCCAAAATGAACACTGAAGCTTTCTTT
TRBJ2-1	TRBV7-2	few	NA	CASSAAVAASYNEQFF	TGTGCCAGCAGCGCAGCTGTAGCGGCATCCTACAATGAGCAGTTCTTC
TRBJ2-1	TRBV12-3/TRBV12-4	NA	TRBD2	CASSLGFKRELDERFF	TGTGCCAGCAGTTTAGGATTTAAGCGGGAGTTAGATGAGCGGTTCTTC
TRBJ2-1	TRBV20-1	few	NA	CSARVSNHNEQFF	TGCAGTGCTAGAGTTAGCAACCACAATGAGCAGTTCTTC
TRBJ1-2	TRBV4-1	NA	NA	CASSQDQGRAFDGYTF	TGCGCCAGCAGCCAAGATCAGGGCAGAGCATTTGATGGCTACACCTTC
TRBJ1-5	TRBV18	once	NA	CASSPAVENNQPQHF	TGTGCCAGCTCACCAGCTGTGGAGAACAATCAGCCCCAGCATTTT
TRBJ2-5	TRBV20-1	few	NA	CSARHISTKTQYF	TGCAGTGCTAGACATATAAGTACGAAGACCCAGTACTTC
TRBJ1-6	TRBV27	NA	NA	CASSLGTNSYNSPLHF	TGTGCCAGCAGTTTAGGAACAAACTCCTATAATTCACCCCTCCACTTT
TRBJ1-1	TRBV20-1	NA	NA	CSARTEVNTEAFF	TGCAGTGCTAGAACGGAAGTGAACACTGAAGCTTTCTTT
TRBJ2-3	TRBV6-1	few	NA	CASSEGYNTQYF	TGTGCCAGCAGTGAAGGGTACAATACGCAGTATTTT
TRBJ2-5	TRBV10-3	NA	TRBD2	CAISPFSGSPQETQYF	TGTGCCATCAGCCCCTTTAGCGGGAGCCCTCAAGAGACCCAGTACTTC
TRBJ1-1	TRBV5-4	few	NA	CASSLGQGAFF	TGTGCCAGCAGCTTGGGGCAGGGGGCTTTCTTT
TRBJ2-1	TRBV7-9	few	TRBD2	CASAGSTVGLGILNEQFF	TGTGCCAGCGCAGGAAGTACCGTGGGACTAGGCATTTTGAATGAGCAGTTCTTC